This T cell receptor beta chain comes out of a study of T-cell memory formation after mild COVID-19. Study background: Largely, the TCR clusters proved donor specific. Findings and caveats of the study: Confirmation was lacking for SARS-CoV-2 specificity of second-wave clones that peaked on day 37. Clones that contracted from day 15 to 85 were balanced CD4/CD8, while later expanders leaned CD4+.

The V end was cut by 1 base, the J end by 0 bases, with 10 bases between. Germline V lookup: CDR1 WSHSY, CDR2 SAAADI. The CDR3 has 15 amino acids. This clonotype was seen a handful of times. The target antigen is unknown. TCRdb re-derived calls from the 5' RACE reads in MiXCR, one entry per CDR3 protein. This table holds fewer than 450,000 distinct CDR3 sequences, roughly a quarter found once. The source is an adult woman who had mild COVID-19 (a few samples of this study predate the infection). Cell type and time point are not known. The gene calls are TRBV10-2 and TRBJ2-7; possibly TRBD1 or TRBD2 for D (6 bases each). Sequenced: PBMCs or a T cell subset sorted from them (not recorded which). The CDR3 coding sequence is TGCGCCAGCAGTGAGTTAGGGGGGAGCTCCTACGAGCAGTACTTC. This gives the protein CASSELGGSSYEQYF.